Shown below are 28 T cell receptor beta chains from a single sample sequenced in a study of blood T cell repertoires in COVID-19. Clones were sequenced by immunoSEQ multiplex PCR, and TCRdb holds only the in-frame ones, with some missing. The data hold under 200,000 clones, with about 85% observed a single time. The specimen was peripheral blood. The receptors come from a man in his sixties who had recovered from COVID-19.

The chain has TRBV5-6 and TRBJ2-3; possibly TRBD2 for D (5 bases). Germline values: CDR1 SGHDT, CDR2 YYEEEE. The CDR3 is 11 residues long. V was cut by 6 bases and J by 6 bases, with 8 bases left in between. For the CDR3, the DNA is TGTGCCAGCACCGGGGTGGATACGCAGTATTTT. Protein product: CASTGVDTQYF.

The V call is TRBV4-2, the J call TRBJ2-3; TRBD2 matches 9 bases. CDR1 is LGHNA and CDR2 is YNFKEQ in the germline V gene. The junction had 5 bases not matched to a gene; V was cut back by 3 bases and J by 1 base. This CDR3 is 16 amino acids long. CDR3 sequence reads: CASSQQRGAGTDTQYF. The CDR3, as DNA: TGTGCCAGCAGCCAGCAGCGGGGGGCCGGCACAGATACGCAGTATTTT.

In its sample, this clone ranks as medium-sized. The chain carries TRBV4-2 and TRBJ2-7; D possibly corresponds to TRBD1 (5 bases). Trimming took off 1 base at V and 3 bases at J, with 13 bases between the two ends. Germline loops: CDR1 LGHNA, CDR2 YNFKEQ. The CDR3 runs to 15 residues. In nucleotides, the CDR3 is TGTGCCAGCAGCCAAGGGGTCTCCAGGGACTACGAGCAGTACTTC. Encoded protein: CASSQGVSRDYEQYF.

The V and J genes are TRBV2 and TRBJ2-3; 10 bases line up with TRBD2. CDR1 and CDR2 (germline): SNHLY, FYNNEI. The CDR3 contains 18 residues. V gave up 7 bases and J gave up 9 bases; unmatched junction bases: 22. DNA for the CDR3: TGTGCCAGCAAGGTTGGGCTCTTTCTAGCGGGGGTGTCCCAAACGCAGTATTTT. Translation gives CASKVGLFLAGVSQTQYF.

The chain employs TRBV15 and TRBJ1-3; D is uncertain. Per germline, CDR1 LNHNV and CDR2 YYDKDF (reference sequence). There are 16 residues in the CDR3. V was shortened by 0 bases and J by 3 bases, with 12 bases between the two germline ends. The CDR3 region has the DNA TGTGCCACCAGCAGAGATCTGGCAACTAGTGGAAACACCATATATTTT. Protein: CATSRDLATSGNTIYF.

Worth noting for this clone: This CDR3 is also generated by other DNA sequences in the sample. The genes are TRBV28 and TRBJ1-2; 9 bases are a match to TRBD1. Per germline, CDR1 MDHEN and CDR2 SYDVKM. V trimming: 9 bases; J trimming: 4 bases; junction bases outside the gene matches: 21. This CDR3 is built from 18 residues. CDR3 in amino acids: CASTFGGQGGHWGYGYTF. The CDR3 bases are TGTGCCAGTACCTTCGGGGGACAGGGAGGTCATTGGGGCTATGGCTACACCTTC.

CDR3 in amino acids: CASSFGLAQNEQFF. Here the CDR3 DNA reads TGTGCCAGCAGTTTCGGACTAGCTCAGAATGAGCAGTTCTTC. This chain joins TRBV2 and TRBJ2-1; 8 nucleotides align to TRBD2. The CDR3 is 14 amino acids. V trimming: 5 bases; J trimming: 7 bases; junction bases outside the gene matches: 7. Germline CDR1 is SNHLY and CDR2 is FYNNEI.

This chain connects TRBV9 to TRBJ1-1; 8 bases are shared with TRBD1. V was clipped by 2 bases and J by 10 bases; unmatched bases: 7. This CDR3 is built from 13 residues. Germline V CDR1 and CDR2: SGDLS, YYNGEE. The CDR3 here is CASSVVNQGAAFF. The CDR3 nucleotides read TGTGCCAGCAGCGTCGTTAACCAGGGGGCAGCTTTCTTT.

This clone appeared once. The rearrangement uses TRBV2 and TRBJ2-7; 7 bases align to TRBD1. This CDR3 contains 17 residues. V shed 2 bases and J 0 bases; nucleotides not matched to a gene: 10. Germline V lookup: CDR1 SNHLY, CDR2 FYNNEI. This chain's CDR3 is CASSELLTGTASYEQYF. The DNA of the CDR3 is TGTGCCAGCAGTGAACTTCTTACCGGGACAGCCTCCTACGAGCAGTACTTC.

Concerning this clone: One end of the junction does not line up with germline, which may come from a read error. The chain employs TRBV6-1 and TRBJ1-4; D ambiguous. Germline V gives CDR1 MNHNS, CDR2 SASEGT. CDR3 length: 13 residues. CDR3 region: CASRELTNEKLFF. The CDR3 nucleotides read TGTGCCAGCCGTGAACTGACTAATGAAAAACTGTTTTTT.

In its sample, this clone was seen once. The V gene is TRBV5-5, the J gene TRBJ1-5, with TRBD1 identical over 8 bases. The CDR3 contains 16 residues. CDR1 is SGHKS, CDR2 YYEKEE, per germline (reference sequence). With 4 bases clipped from V and 0 bases from J, the junction kept 6 bases outside the gene matches. This CDR3 is CASSHGQGYSNQPQHF. The DNA of the CDR3 is TGTGCCAGCAGCCACGGACAGGGTTATAGCAATCAGCCCCAGCATTTT.

This chain joins TRBV4-1 and TRBJ1-5; the D gene is possibly TRBD1 (6 bases). Between the trimmed V and J ends, which lost 0 bases and 6 bases, there was a span of 12 bases. Germline V gives CDR1 MGHRA, CDR2 YSYEKL. This CDR3 comprises 15 residues. The CDR3 DNA is TGCGCCAGCAGCCAAGAGCTAACAGGGACTCAGCCCCAGCATTTT. This codes for CASSQELTGTQPQHF.

The gene calls are TRBV3-1 (or the pseudogene TRBV3-2) and TRBJ2-1; TRBD2 is a possible D gene (5 bases). Trimming stripped 4 bases from V and 9 bases from J, with 10 bases between. This CDR3 region has 12 residues. Per germline, CDR1 LGHDT and CDR2 YNNKEL (reference sequence). CDR3 loop: CASSPGYGEQFF. CDR3 coding DNA: TGTGCCAGCAGCCCGGGGTACGGTGAGCAGTTCTTC.

The rearrangement uses TRBV5-1 and TRBJ1-2; possible D gene TRBD1, 6 bases. The V end lost 0 bases, the J end lost 2 bases, and 20 bases lay between the germline ends. CDR1 is SGHRS, CDR2 YFSETQ, per germline. There are 18 residues in the CDR3. The CDR3 DNA sequence: TGCGCCAGCAGCTTGGCCCCGTCAGGGGAAGACTTGAACTATGGCTACACCTTC. As protein: CASSLAPSGEDLNYGYTF.

This sequence joins TRBV12-5 and TRBJ2-5; 11 nucleotides match TRBD1. This CDR3 has 20 residues. With 0 bases clipped from V and 2 bases from J, the junction kept 14 bases outside the gene matches. The germline gives CDR1 LGHNT, CDR2 FRNRAP. In DNA, the CDR3 is TGTGCTAGTGGTTTGGTACGGGACAGGGGGTCACACTTTGAGCAAGAGACCCAGTACTTC. Its protein product is CASGLVRDRGSHFEQETQYF.

The chain links TRBV18 to TRBJ1-2, with 8 bases aligning to TRBD1. The CDR3 extends over 15 amino acids. The germline CDR1 and CDR2 sequences are KGHSH and LQKENI. J was trimmed by 4 bases and V by 3 bases; bases with no gene match: 7. CDR3 in amino acids: CASSPPFGQGYGYTF. In nucleotides, the CDR3 is TGTGCCAGCTCACCTCCGTTCGGACAGGGCTATGGCTACACCTTC.

The rearrangement uses TRBV19 and TRBJ2-7, with 7 bases fitting TRBD1. The V and J ends lost 4 bases and 7 bases, in that order; junction bases with no gene match: 13. CDR3 size: 15 residues. Germline CDR1 LNHDA, CDR2 SQIVND (reference sequence). The CDR3 bases are TGTGCCAGTAGTACGACAGGGCTCTCGGATGTTGAGCAGTACTTC. Residues: CASSTTGLSDVEQYF.

This clone has only a few counts. CDR3 loop: CASSTGKNTEAFF. CDR3 nucleotide sequence: TGTGCCAGCTCGACAGGGAAGAACACTGAAGCTTTCTTT. The chain recombines TRBV27 with TRBJ1-1, with 7 nucleotides matching TRBD1. The CDR3 spans 13 residues. Trimming at V came to 8 bases and at J to 1 base, leaving 4 bases not matched to a gene. CDR1 is MNHEY, CDR2 SMNVEV, per germline (reference sequence).

The genes are TRBV19 and TRBJ1-2, with 11 bases aligning to TRBD1. The CDR3 is 16 residues long. Germline V lookup: CDR1 LNHDA, CDR2 SQIVND (reference sequence). V dropped 6 bases and J dropped 7; count of bases not matched to a gene: 13. CDR3 DNA sequence: TGTGCCAGTAGCCCACACCAGGACAGGGGGCATGGTGGCTACACCTTC. Amino acid sequence: CASSPHQDRGHGGYTF. Using reference TRBV19 and TRBJ1-2 for the parts outside the CDR3, the full variable domain is DGGITQSPKYLFRKEGQNVTLSCEQNLNHDAMYWYRQDPGQGLRLIYYSQIVNDFQKGDIAEGYSVSREKKESFPLTVTSAQKNPTAFYLCASSPHQDRGHGGYTFGSGTRLTVV.

The CDR3: CASSKMGSGTDTQYF. The CDR3 DNA reads as TGTGCCAGCAGCAAAATGGGCTCGGGCACAGATACGCAGTATTTT. The chain has TRBV14 and TRBJ2-3; unclear D gene. Germline CDR1 SGHDN, CDR2 FVKESK. The CDR3 runs 15 residues. V gave up 5 bases and J gave up 1 base, with 13 bases separating them.

In this sample, this clone turned up a few times. The chain is built from TRBV30 and TRBJ1-1, with D possibly TRBD1 on 6 matching bases. V was trimmed by 5 bases and J by 1 base, leaving 14 bases between them. The CDR3 is 14 amino acids. CDR1 GTSNPN and CDR2 SVGIG come from the germline V gene (reference sequence). The CDR3 loop is CAWDRSGGNTEAFF. As DNA, the CDR3 is TGTGCCTGGGACAGGTCCGGCGGGAACACTGAAGCTTTCTTT. Using reference TRBV30 and TRBJ1-1 for the parts outside the CDR3, the full variable domain is SQTIHQWPATLVQPVGSPLSLECTVEGTSNPNLYWYRQAAGRGLQLLFYSVGIGQISSEVPQNLSASRPQDRQFILSSKKLLLSDSGFYLCAWDRSGGNTEAFFGQGTRLTVV.

This chain uses TRBV9 with TRBJ1-5; maybe TRBD1 (5 bases). The CDR3 is made up of 15 amino acids. Per germline, CDR1 SGDLS and CDR2 YYNGEE. V gave up 0 bases and J gave up 3 bases, with 10 bases separating them. CDR3 DNA sequence: TGTGCCAGCAGCGTAGATGGGGCTTACAATCAGCCCCAGCATTTT. Protein: CASSVDGAYNQPQHF. The variable domain in full, completed from reference TRBV9 and TRBJ1-5, reads DSGVTQTPKHLITATGQRVTLRCSPRSGDLSVYWYQQSLDQGLQFLIQYYNGEERAKGNILERFSAQQFPDLHSELNLSSLELGDSALYFCASSVDGAYNQPQHFGDGTRLSIL.

This clone was detected a few times. The rearrangement links TRBV11-2 to TRBJ1-6; TRBD1 matches 9 bases. The CDR3 is 15 amino acids. In germline, CDR1 is SGHAT, CDR2 FQNNGV. Trimming at V came to 5 bases and at J to 8 bases, leaving 7 bases not matched to a gene. CDR3: CASSPRTGADSPLHF. CDR3 nucleotides: TGTGCCAGCAGCCCCCGGACAGGGGCAGATTCACCCCTCCACTTT.

The V call is TRBV28, the J call TRBJ2-3, with D unclear. The CDR3 sequence is 12 residues long. V gave up 2 bases and J gave up 7 bases, with 7 bases separating them. The germline V gene encodes CDR1 MDHEN and CDR2 SYDVKM. This CDR3 is CASSLARHTQYF. CDR3 nucleotide sequence: TGTGCCAGCAGTTTAGCGCGTCATACGCAGTATTTT.

The V and J genes are TRBV19 and TRBJ1-5; no definite D call. This CDR3 spans 14 amino acids. Germline loops: CDR1 LNHDA, CDR2 SQIVND (reference sequence). V lost 6 bases and J lost 5, with 14 bases in between. CDR3 sequence (DNA): TGTGCCAGTAGGTACCGATCCGGGGATCAGCCCCAGCATTTT. Its translation: CASRYRSGDQPQHF. Complete variable domain (other parts from reference TRBV19 and TRBJ1-5): DGGITQSPKYLFRKEGQNVTLSCEQNLNHDAMYWYRQDPGQGLRLIYYSQIVNDFQKGDIAEGYSVSREKKESFPLTVTSAQKNPTAFYLCASRYRSGDQPQHFGDGTRLSIL.

This chain uses TRBV30 with TRBJ1-6; 8 bases line up with TRBD1. Trimming removed 2 bases from V and 8 bases from J; junction bases left unmatched: 8. The germline V gene has CDR1 GTSNPN and CDR2 SVGIG (reference sequence). This CDR3 is built from 15 residues. In DNA form, the CDR3 reads TGTGCCTGGAGTCCGGGGACAGGTCTTTATTCACCCCTCCACTTT. This sequence encodes CAWSPGTGLYSPLHF.

The V gene is TRBV28, the J gene TRBJ1-5; 11 bases match TRBD1. This CDR3 comprises 18 residues. V shed 5 bases and J 2 bases; nucleotides not matched to a gene: 11. CDR1 and CDR2 from the germline V gene are MDHEN and SYDVKM. CDR3 nucleotides: TGTGCCAGCAGTCCGGGCCGGACAGGGGGCTATCGCAATCAGCCCCAGCATTTT. Its translation: CASSPGRTGGYRNQPQHF.

The rearrangement links TRBV7-2 to TRBJ1-1; 7 bases fit TRBD1. Germline CDR1 and CDR2: SGHTA and FQGNSA. V dropped 5 bases and J dropped 1; count of bases not matched to a gene: 4. The CDR3 length is 14 residues. The CDR3 loop reads CASSPRQGNTEAFF. The CDR3 DNA follows: TGTGCCAGCAGCCCCCGACAGGGGAACACTGAAGCTTTCTTT.